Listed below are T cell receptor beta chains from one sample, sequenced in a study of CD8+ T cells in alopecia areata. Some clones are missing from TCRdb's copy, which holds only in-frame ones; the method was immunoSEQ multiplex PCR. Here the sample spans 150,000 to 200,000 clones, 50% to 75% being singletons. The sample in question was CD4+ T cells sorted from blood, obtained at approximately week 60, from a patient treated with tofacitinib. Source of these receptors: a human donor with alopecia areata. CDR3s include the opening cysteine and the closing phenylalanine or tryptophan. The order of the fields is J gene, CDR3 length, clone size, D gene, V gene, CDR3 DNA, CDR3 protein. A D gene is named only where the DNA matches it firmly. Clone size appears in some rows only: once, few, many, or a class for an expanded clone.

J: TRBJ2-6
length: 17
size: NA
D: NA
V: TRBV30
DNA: TGTGCCTGGAGTGTAAGTTCTCGGGGGTCTGGGGCCAACGTCCTGACTTTC
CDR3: CAWSVSSRGSGANVLTF

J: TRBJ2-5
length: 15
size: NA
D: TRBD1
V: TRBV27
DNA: TGTGCCAGCAGTGGGCACAGGGGCAGCCAAGAGACCCAGTACTTC
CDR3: CASSGHRGSQETQYF

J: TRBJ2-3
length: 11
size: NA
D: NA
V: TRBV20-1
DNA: TGCAGTGCTAGAGGAGGGGATACGCAGTATTTT
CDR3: CSARGGDTQYF

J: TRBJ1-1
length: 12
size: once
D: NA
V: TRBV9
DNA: TGTGCCAGCAGCGTAGGTGGAACTGAAGCTTTCTTT
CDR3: CASSVGGTEAFF

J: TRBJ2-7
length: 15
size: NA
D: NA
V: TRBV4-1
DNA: TGCGCCAGCAGCCAAGGGACTTTAGCTAGTGCCAGACAGTACTTC
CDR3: CASSQGTLASARQYF

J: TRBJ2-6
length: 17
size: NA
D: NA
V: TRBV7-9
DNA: TGTGCCAGCAGCCTGGACGGAGCCAGCTCTGGGGCCAACGTCCTGACTTTC
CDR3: CASSLDGASSGANVLTF

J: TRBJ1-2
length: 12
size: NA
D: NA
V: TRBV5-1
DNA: TGCGCCAGCAGCCCTGACACATATGGCTACACCTTC
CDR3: CASSPDTYGYTF

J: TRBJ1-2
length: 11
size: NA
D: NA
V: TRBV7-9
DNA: TGTGCCAGCAGCCCAGGACCTGCCTACACCTTC
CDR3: CASSPGPAYTF

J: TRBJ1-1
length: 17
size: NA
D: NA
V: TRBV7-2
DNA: TGTGCCAGCACCGTTATTCATGGTCCATTCATGAACACTGAAGCTTTCTTT
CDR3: CASTVIHGPFMNTEAFF

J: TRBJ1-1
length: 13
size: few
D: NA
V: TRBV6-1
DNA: TGTGCCAGCAGTGCTAGGCTTTACACTGAAGCTTTCTTT
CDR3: CASSARLYTEAFF

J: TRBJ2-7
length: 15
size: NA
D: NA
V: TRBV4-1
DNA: TGCGCCAGCAGCCCCATGGGCCGGGACAACTACGAGCAGTACTTC
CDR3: CASSPMGRDNYEQYF

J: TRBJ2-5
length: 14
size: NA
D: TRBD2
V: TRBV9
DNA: TGTGCCAGCAGCACAGGACTAGCGATGGAGACCCAGTACTTC
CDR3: CASSTGLAMETQYF

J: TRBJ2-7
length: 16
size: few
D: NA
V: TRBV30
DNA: TGTGCCTGGAGAGCTGATTACAGGGCGCAGTCCTACGAGCAGTACTTC
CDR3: CAWRADYRAQSYEQYF

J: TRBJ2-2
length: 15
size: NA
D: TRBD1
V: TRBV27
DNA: TGTGCCAGCAGTTTCGGGACAGGGGCGATCGGGGAGCTGTTTTTT
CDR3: CASSFGTGAIGELFF

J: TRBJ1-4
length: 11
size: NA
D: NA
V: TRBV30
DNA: TGTGCCTGCAAGAGAGGTGAAAAACTGTTTTTT
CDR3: CACKRGEKLFF

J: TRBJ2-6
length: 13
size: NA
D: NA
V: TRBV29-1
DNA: TGCAGCGTTGCCTCCCCCGGGGCCAACGTCCTGACTTTC
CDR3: CSVASPGANVLTF

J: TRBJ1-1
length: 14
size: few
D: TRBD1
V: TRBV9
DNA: TGTGCCAGCAACCCACAGGGGTTGGCGACTGAAGCTTTCTTT
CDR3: CASNPQGLATEAFF

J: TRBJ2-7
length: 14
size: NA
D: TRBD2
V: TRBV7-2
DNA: TGTGCCAGCAGCTTAGTGCGGGGGGAGTACGAGCAGTACTTC
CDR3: CASSLVRGEYEQYF

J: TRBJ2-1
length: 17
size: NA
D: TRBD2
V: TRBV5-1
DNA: TGCGCCAGCAGCGCCGGACTAGCGGGGGGGCCTTGGTCTGGGCAGTTCTTC
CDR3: CASSAGLAGGPWSGQFF

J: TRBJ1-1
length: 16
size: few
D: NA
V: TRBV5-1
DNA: TGCGCCAGCAGCTTGGAAGTCCCAGGGGTGAACACTGAAGCTTTCTTT
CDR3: CASSLEVPGVNTEAFF

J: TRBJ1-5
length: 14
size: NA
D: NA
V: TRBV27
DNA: TGTGCCAGCAGTTACCGGGATTCTAATCAGCCCCAGCATTTT
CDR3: CASSYRDSNQPQHF

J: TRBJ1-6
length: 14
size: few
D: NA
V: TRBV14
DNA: TGTGCCAGCAGCCAGACGCAAGGAGGATCACCCCTCCACTTT
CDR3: CASSQTQGGSPLHF

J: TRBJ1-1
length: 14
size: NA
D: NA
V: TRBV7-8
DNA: TGTGCCAGCAGCACACCCACACAGGGCCTTGAAGCTTTCTTT
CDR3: CASSTPTQGLEAFF

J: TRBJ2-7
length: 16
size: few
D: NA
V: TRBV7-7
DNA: TGTGCTAGCAGGTATACGACGACAACCCGCTTCTACGAGCAGTACTTC
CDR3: CASRYTTTTRFYEQYF

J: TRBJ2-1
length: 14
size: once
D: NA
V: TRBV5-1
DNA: TGCGCCAGCAGCGAAGACAGGCAGCCCAATGAGCAGTTCTTC
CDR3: CASSEDRQPNEQFF

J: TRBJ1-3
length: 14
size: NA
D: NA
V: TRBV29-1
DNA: TGCAGCGTTGAAGATCAGCCACCCGGAAACACCATATATTTT
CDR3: CSVEDQPPGNTIYF

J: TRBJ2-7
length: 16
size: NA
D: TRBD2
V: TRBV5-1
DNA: TGCGCCAGCAGCCAAGACCATAGCGGGCTCTCCTACGAGCAGTACTTC
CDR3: CASSQDHSGLSYEQYF

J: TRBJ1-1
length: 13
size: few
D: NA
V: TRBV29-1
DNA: TGCAGCGTTAGACGACCATTGAACACTGAAGCTTTCTTT
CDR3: CSVRRPLNTEAFF

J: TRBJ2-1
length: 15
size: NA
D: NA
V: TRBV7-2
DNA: TGTGCCAGCAGCTTAGGCTACACCGCATACAATGAGCAGTTCTTC
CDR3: CASSLGYTAYNEQFF

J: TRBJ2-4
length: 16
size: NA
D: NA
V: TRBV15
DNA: TGTGCCACCAGCAGAGTAAGGGAGTTAGCCAAAAACATTCAGTACTTC
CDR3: CATSRVRELAKNIQYF

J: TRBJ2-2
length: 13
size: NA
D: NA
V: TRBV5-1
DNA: TGCGCCAGCAGCTTCAGGGGCACCGGGGAGCTGTTTTTT
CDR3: CASSFRGTGELFF

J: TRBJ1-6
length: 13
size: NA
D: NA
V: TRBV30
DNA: TGTGCCTGGAGCGTCGGGGGTAATTCACCCCTCCACTTT
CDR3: CAWSVGGNSPLHF

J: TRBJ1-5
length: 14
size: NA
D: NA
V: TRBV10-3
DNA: TGTGCCATCAGTGAAGACAGCTTCAATCAGCCCCAGCATTTT
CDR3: CAISEDSFNQPQHF

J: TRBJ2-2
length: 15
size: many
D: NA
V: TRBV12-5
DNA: TGTGCTAGTGGTTTGAGGCAGGGTCCTTACGGGGAGCTGTTTTTT
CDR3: CASGLRQGPYGELFF

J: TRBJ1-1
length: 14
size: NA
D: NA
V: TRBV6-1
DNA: TGTGCCACCGCTTCCGGACGGATCAACACTGAAGCTTTCTTT
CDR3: CATASGRINTEAFF

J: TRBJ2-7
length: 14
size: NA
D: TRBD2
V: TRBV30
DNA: TGTGCCTGGAGTGTATTAGCGGGGGGGCGAGAGCAGTACTTC
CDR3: CAWSVLAGGREQYF

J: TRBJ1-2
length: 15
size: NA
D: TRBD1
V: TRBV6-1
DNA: TGTGCCAGCAGCTCCCCGGGACAGGGGGCCTATGGCTACACCTTC
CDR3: CASSSPGQGAYGYTF

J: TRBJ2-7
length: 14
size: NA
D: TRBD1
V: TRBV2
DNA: TGTGCCAGCAGTGAGGGGACAGGCCGCGAAGAGTCGTACTTC
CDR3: CASSEGTGREESYF

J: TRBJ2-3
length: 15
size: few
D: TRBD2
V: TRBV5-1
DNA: TGCGCCAGCAGCACTGGGACTAGCGGGCCCGGCACGCAGTATTTT
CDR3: CASSTGTSGPGTQYF

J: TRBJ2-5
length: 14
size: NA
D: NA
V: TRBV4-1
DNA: TGCGCCAGCAGCCAAAGACCAGGGCAAGAGACCCAGTACTTC
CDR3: CASSQRPGQETQYF

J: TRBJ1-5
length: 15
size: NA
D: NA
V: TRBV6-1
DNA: TGTGCCAGCAGTGACAGGGATTATAGCAATCAGCCCCAGCATTTT
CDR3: CASSDRDYSNQPQHF